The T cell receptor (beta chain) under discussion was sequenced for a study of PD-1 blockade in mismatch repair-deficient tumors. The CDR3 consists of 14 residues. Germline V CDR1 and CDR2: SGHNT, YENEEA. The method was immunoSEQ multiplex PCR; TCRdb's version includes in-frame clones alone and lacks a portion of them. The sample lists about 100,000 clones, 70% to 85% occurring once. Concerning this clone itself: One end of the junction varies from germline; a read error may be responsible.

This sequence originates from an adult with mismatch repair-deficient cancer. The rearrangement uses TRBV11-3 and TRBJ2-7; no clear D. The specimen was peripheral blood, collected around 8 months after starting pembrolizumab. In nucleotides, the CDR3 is TGCGCCAGCAGCCAAGATCCGAGTGGCGGCGAGCAGTACTTC. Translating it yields CASSQDPSGGEQYF. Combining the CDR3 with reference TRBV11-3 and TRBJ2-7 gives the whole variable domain EAGVVQSPRYKIIEKKQPVAFWCNPISGHNTLYWYLQNLGQGPELLIRYENEEAVDDSQLPKDRFSAERLKGVDSTLKIQPAELGDSAVYLCASSQDPSGGEQYFGPGTRLTVT.